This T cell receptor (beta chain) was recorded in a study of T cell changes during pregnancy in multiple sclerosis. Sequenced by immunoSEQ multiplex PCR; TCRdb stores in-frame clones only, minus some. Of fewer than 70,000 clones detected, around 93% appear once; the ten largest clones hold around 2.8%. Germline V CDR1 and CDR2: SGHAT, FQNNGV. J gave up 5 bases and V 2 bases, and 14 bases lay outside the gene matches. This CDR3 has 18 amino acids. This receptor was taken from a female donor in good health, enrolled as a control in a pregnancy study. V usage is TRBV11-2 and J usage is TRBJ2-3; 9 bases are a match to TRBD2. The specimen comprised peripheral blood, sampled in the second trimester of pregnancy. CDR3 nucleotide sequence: TGTGCCAGCAGCTTATCGAACTTGGGCGGGGGGGCCGTAGATACGCAGTATTTT. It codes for CASSLSNLGGGAVDTQYF.